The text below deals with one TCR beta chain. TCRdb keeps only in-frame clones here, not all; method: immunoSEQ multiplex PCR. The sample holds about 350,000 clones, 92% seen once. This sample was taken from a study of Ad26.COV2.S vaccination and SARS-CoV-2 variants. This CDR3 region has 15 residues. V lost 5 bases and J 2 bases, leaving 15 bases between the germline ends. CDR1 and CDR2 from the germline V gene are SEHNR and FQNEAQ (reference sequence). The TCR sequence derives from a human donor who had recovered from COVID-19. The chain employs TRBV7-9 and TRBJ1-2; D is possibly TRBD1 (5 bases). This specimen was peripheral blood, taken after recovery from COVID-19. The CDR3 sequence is CASSPPGRWNYGYTF. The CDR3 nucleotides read TGTGCCAGCAGCCCCCCGGGACGGTGGAACTATGGCTACACCTTC.